The present TCR beta chain was sequenced within a study of T cell responses to AZD1222 COVID-19 vaccine. Study-wide findings and caveats: Just a handful of AZD1222 recipients were seropositive at baseline.

Profiled with immunoSEQ multiplex PCR; TCRdb holds only in-frame clones, not every one. The sample records around 140,000 clones, nearly 95% being singletons. V was cut by 2 bases and J by 4 bases, with 18 bases left in between. The CDR3 length is 17 residues. The germline V gene encodes CDR1 SGHRS and CDR2 YFSETQ. On this clone itself: As yet, its antigen is unknown.

This sequence joins TRBV5-1 and TRBJ2-2, with D unresolved. The TCR sequence derives from an adult in good health. The sample here was peripheral blood, taken on day 0 of AZD1222 vaccination. DNA of the CDR3: TGCGCCAGCAGCTTTTGGGTTTTAAATGCAGGCACCGGGGAGCTGTTTTTT. Residues: CASSFWVLNAGTGELFF.